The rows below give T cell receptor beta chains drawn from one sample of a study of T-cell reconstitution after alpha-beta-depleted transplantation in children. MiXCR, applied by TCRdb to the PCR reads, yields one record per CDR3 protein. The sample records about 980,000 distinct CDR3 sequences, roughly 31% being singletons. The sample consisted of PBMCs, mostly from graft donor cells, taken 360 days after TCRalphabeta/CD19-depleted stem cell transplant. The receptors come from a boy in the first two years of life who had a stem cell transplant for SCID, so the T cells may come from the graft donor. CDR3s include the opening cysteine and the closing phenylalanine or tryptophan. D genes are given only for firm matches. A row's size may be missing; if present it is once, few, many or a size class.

TGTGCCAGCTCACCACCTACTGAGGGCACAGATACGCAGTATTTT,CASSPPTEGTDTQYF,TRBV18,.,.,TRBJ2-3
TGTGCCAGCAGTCCCATCCTAGCGGGGGGAGCAGATACGCAGTATTTT,CASSPILAGGADTQYF,TRBV27,once,TRBD2,TRBJ2-3
TGCAGTGCTAGGTCAGGGGCCACTGAAGCTTTCTTT,CSARSGATEAFF,TRBV20-1,once,.,TRBJ1-1
TGTGCCACCAGTGATAGGGCCGAGCAGTACTTC,CATSDRAEQYF,TRBV24-1,.,.,TRBJ2-7
TGTGCCACCAGCAGAGCCGCTTATGGCTACACCTTC,CATSRAAYGYTF,TRBV15,few,.,TRBJ1-2
TGTGCCAGCAGCCAAGAGGACAGGATACCTTATCTTGATGATGAAAAACTGTTTTTT,CASSQEDRIPYLDDEKLFF,TRBV14,.,TRBD1,TRBJ1-4
TGTGCCAGCAGCCGACAGGCGCCTGAGCCCCAGCATTTT,CASSRQAPEPQHF,TRBV7-8,.,.,TRBJ1-5
TGTGCCAGCAGCCCGACCCGGGACACTGAAGCTTTCTTT,CASSPTRDTEAFF,TRBV3-1,many,.,TRBJ1-1
TGTGCCAGCAGCTTAGCGCGGTCCGTGTCGGTCTACGAGCAGTACTTC,CASSLARSVSVYEQYF,TRBV7-2,few,.,TRBJ2-7
TGCGCCAGCACCTGGTATACCGGGACAGAGACCTACAATGAGCAGTTCTTC,CASTWYTGTETYNEQFF,TRBV5-1,few,TRBD1,TRBJ2-1
TGTGCCAGCAGCGACCGGGGCTACGGGGGGGCGGGGGAGCAGTTCTTC,CASSDRGYGGAGEQFF,TRBV7-6,.,TRBD2,TRBJ2-1
TGCGCCAGCAAGGGGACAGAAAACACTGAAGCTTTCTTT,CASKGTENTEAFF,TRBV10-2,few,TRBD1,TRBJ1-1
TGTGCCAGCAGTTGGGGGGCGCGCACAGATACGCAGTATTTT,CASSWGARTDTQYF,TRBV12-3/TRBV12-4,.,.,TRBJ2-3
TGCGCCAGCAGCCCCACAGAGGCTCTACGGACAGGGCAAGATACGCAGTATTTT,CASSPTEALRTGQDTQYF,TRBV4-1,once,TRBD1,TRBJ2-3
TGTGCCAGCAGTTACCCCGAGGGGGGAGGCACGCAGTATTTT,CASSYPEGGGTQYF,TRBV6-5,.,.,TRBJ2-3
TGCGCCAGCAGCTCGACCTCCCGGGACTTCTTGATCTTC,CASSSTSRDFLIF,TRBV5-1,many,.,TRBJ2-1
TGTGCCAGCAGCCAAGTGGGCACGGGACGGAGCTCTGGGGCCAACGTCCTGACTTTC,CASSQVGTGRSSGANVLTF,TRBV4-2,few,.,TRBJ2-6
TGTGCCAGCAGGGGGGGGGCAGGCTACACCTTC,CASRGGAGYTF,TRBV7-9,few,.,TRBJ1-2
TGCAGTGGAGTGGGGGGGGATGTCTACAATGAGCAGTTCTTC,CSGVGGDVYNEQFF,TRBV20-1,.,TRBD2,TRBJ2-1
TGTGCCTGGATACCAAGGCTCCTCTCGACCTACAATGAGCAGTTCTTC,CAWIPRLLSTYNEQFF,TRBV30,few,.,TRBJ2-1
TGTGCCAGCAGCAGCGGACAGGAAAACTCCTACGAGCAGTACTTC,CASSSGQENSYEQYF,TRBV14,few,TRBD1,TRBJ2-7
TGCGCCAGCAGCTTCCACAACAGGGGGAGCTCTAGCACAGATACGCAGTATTTT,CASSFHNRGSSSTDTQYF,TRBV5-1,few,TRBD1,TRBJ2-3